The 10 T cell receptor beta chains reported below all come from one sample, sequenced in a study of blood T cell repertoires in COVID-19. The table came from immunoSEQ multiplex PCR; TCRdb's copy has only in-frame clones and leaves some out. The sample contains 200,000 to 250,000 clones, approximately 80% of which appear only once. The sequencing input was peripheral blood. The receptors derive from a human donor in a cohort sampled during active COVID-19.

This clone has more than one count but fewer than ten. The chain has TRBV3-1 (or the pseudogene TRBV3-2) and TRBJ2-5; D is perhaps TRBD1 (6 bases). This CDR3 region has 14 residues. Germline CDR1 is LGHDT and CDR2 is YNNKEL (reference sequence). V was trimmed by 0 bases and J by 4 bases, leaving 9 bases between them. The CDR3 is CASSQEWGRETQYF. CDR3 DNA sequence: TGTGCCAGCAGCCAAGAATGGGGGCGAGAGACCCAGTACTTC.

The chain is built from TRBV7-2 and TRBJ2-7, with TRBD2 matching 10 bases. V shed 6 bases and J 7 bases; nucleotides not matched to a gene: 12. This CDR3 has 15 residues. Germline CDR1 and CDR2: SGHTA and FQGNSA. The CDR3 DNA sequence: TGTGCCAGCAGGTCTACTAGCGGGGTGGTCGGGGAGCAGTACTTC. This codes for CASRSTSGVVGEQYF.

The V and J genes are TRBV14 and TRBJ1-6; D not resolved. The CDR3 totals 17 residues. With 5 bases removed from V and 7 bases from J, the gap between germline ends came to 21 bases. Germline V gives CDR1 SGHDN, CDR2 FVKESK. The DNA for the CDR3 is TGTGCCAGCAGCGCTTGGACTGAACTTCAGCGGAATTCACCCCTCCACTTT. Its protein product is CASSAWTELQRNSPLHF.

The chain joins TRBV5-1 to TRBJ2-3; a possible D gene is TRBD2 (6 bases). The germline V gene has CDR1 SGHRS and CDR2 YFSETQ. The CDR3 has 17 amino acids. V lost 5 bases and J lost 6, with 25 bases in between. This chain's CDR3 is CASRSGVGDLPRDTQYF. The CDR3 DNA follows: TGCGCCAGCAGATCGGGAGTCGGGGACCTACCTCGGGATACGCAGTATTTT. Supplemented by reference TRBV5-1 and TRBJ2-3, the full variable domain reads KAGVTQTPRYLIKTRGQQVTLSCSPISGHRSVSWYQQTPGQGLQFLFEYFSETQRNKGNFPGRFSGRQFSNSRSEMNVSTLELGDSALYLCASRSGVGDLPRDTQYFGPGTRLTVL.

Here the CDR3 reads CASSLARQGEDYGYTF. As DNA, the CDR3 is TGTGCCAGCAGCTTGGCCAGGCAGGGGGAGGACTATGGCTACACCTTC. This chain uses TRBV5-6 with TRBJ1-2; 7 bases map to TRBD1. The CDR3 is made up of 16 amino acids. From germline, CDR1 is SGHDT and CDR2 YYEEEE. With V trimmed by 0 bases and J by 3 bases, 8 bases remained unmatched.

V usage is TRBV28 and J usage is TRBJ1-5; 9 nucleotides align to TRBD1. With 3 bases clipped from V and 1 base from J, the junction kept 4 bases outside the gene matches. CDR1 MDHEN and CDR2 SYDVKM come from the germline V gene. The CDR3 runs to 16 residues. For the CDR3, the DNA is TGTGCCAGCAGTTTTGGGGACAGGGAAAGCAATCAGCCCCAGCATTTT. Residues: CASSFGDRESNQPQHF.

The chain employs TRBV7-2 and TRBJ1-2; 7 bases match TRBD1. The CDR3 loop spans 14 amino acids. Unmatched junction bases numbered 6, after V lost 5 bases and J lost 3 bases. Germline CDR1 reads SGHTA; CDR2 reads FQGNSA. CDR3 in DNA: TGTGCCAGCAGCGCTAGGGGGCAATACTATGGCTACACCTTC. It codes for CASSARGQYYGYTF. The full variable domain, completed using reference TRBV7-2 and TRBJ1-2, is GAGVSQSPSNKVTEKGKDVELRCDPISGHTALYWYRQSLGQGLEFLIYFQGNSAPDKSGLPSDRFSAERTGGSVSTLTIQRTQQEDSAVYLCASSARGQYYGYTFGSGTRLTVV.

This clone showed up just a few times. J is TRBJ1-4 and V is TRBV2; 9 nucleotides align to TRBD1. This CDR3 has 13 amino acids. J lost 8 bases, V lost 8 bases, and 6 bases had no gene match. Germline V CDR1 and CDR2: SNHLY, FYNNEI. CDR3 in DNA: TGTGCCAGCCGAACAGGGGGCGTAGAAAAACTGTTTTTT. Its translation is CASRTGGVEKLFF.

Only one count was recorded for this clone. The chain joins TRBV29-1 to TRBJ1-6, with 8 bases lining up with TRBD1. V trimming: 5 bases; J trimming: 8 bases; junction bases outside the gene matches: 5. From germline, CDR1 is SQVTM and CDR2 ANQGSEA. The CDR3 has 13 amino acids. The CDR3 spells CSVTTGVDSPLHF. DNA of the CDR3: TGCAGCGTTACGACAGGGGTTGATTCACCCCTCCACTTT.

V and J are TRBV30 and TRBJ1-2; 7 nucleotides match TRBD1. The germline gives CDR1 GTSNPN, CDR2 SVGIG (reference sequence). The CDR3 contains 13 residues. V dropped 6 bases and J dropped 4; count of bases not matched to a gene: 8. DNA of the CDR3: TGTGCCTGCCCGACAGGGAGCGGCTATGGCTACACCTTC. Amino acid sequence: CACPTGSGYGYTF.